Below, one T cell receptor beta chain is given with its context. Its cognate antigen is unknown. The V segment lost 1 base and the J segment 3 bases; nucleotides outside the gene matches: 12. CDR1 and CDR2 from the germline V gene are SGDLS and YYNGEE. CDR3 length equals 17 residues. The data belong to a study of OX40 agonist ivuxolimab in advanced cancers. Study in general: Dosing consisted of intravenous ivuxolimab at 0.01 to 10 mg/kg every 2 weeks. Patients undergoing dose escalation presented with hepatocellular carcinoma, melanoma, renal cell or head and neck cancer. Broader study findings: CD4+ and CD8+ blood T cells expanded clonally by week 6 at 0.1 to 3.0 mg/kg.

Repertoires were generated with immunoSEQ multiplex PCR, while TCRdb's copy carries only in-frame clones and drops some. The table shows fewer than 50,000 clones, with roughly nine tenths occurring only once. J is TRBJ1-1 and V is TRBV9; 7 positions agree with TRBD1. Sequenced here: CD4+ or CD8+ T cells sorted from blood, sampled in a trial of the OX40 agonist ivuxolimab. This TCR was recovered from an adult with an advanced solid tumor such as melanoma, head and neck, liver or kidney cancer. The CDR3 here is CASSVPDRWGIDTEAFF. The CDR3 DNA is TGTGCCAGCAGCGTACCGGACAGGTGGGGCATTGACACTGAAGCTTTCTTT.